This TCR beta chain was found in a study of cytomegalovirus exposure and HLA in healthy donors. Study findings and constraints: A link between a missense DCLRE1C variant and TCR beta V- and J-gene trimming emerged from a later analysis. Association of 15,000 to 20,000 TCR beta sequences with HLA alleles was found at 0.05 false discovery rate in a later analysis. A cluster of highly shared sequence variants was likely a sequencing artifact.

Points on this clone: The antigen remains undetermined.

Nominally healthy donors provided the samples, though records likely missed some immune exposures. With 4 bases clipped from V and 5 bases from J, the junction kept 2 bases outside the gene matches. The CDR3 extends over 14 amino acids. Per germline, CDR1 MNHNY and CDR2 SVGAGI (reference sequence). PCR primers comprised 60 Vbeta and 13 Jbeta primers. TCRdb's copy holds only in-frame clones and misses some; the assay was immunoSEQ multiplex PCR. The repertoire consists of more than 110,000 clones, with 80% occurring once and the leading ten covering under 7.5%. This TCR was recovered from a man aged 40-50 years in good health and CMV-seropositive. The chain combines TRBV6-6 with TRBJ2-2; TRBD1 agrees at 9 bases. The sample consisted of PBMCs. The CDR3 DNA reads TGTGCCAGCAGTTCGACAGGGGGGACCGGGGAGCTGTTTTTT. It encodes CASSSTGGTGELFF.